Sequencing of this T cell receptor beta chain was carried out in a study of regulatory T cells in long-lasting Graves disease. Study-level findings and limits: No thyroid tissue was studied; the work used peripheral blood only.

Sequencing libraries for TCR beta were prepared with iRepertoire HTBI primers and Arm-PCR of CDR3 regions. Via MiXCR, TCRdb re-called the multiplex PCR reads, giving one row per CDR3 protein. The sample includes approximately 560,000 distinct CDR3 sequences, approximately 16% of them seen just once. In this sample, this clonotype turned up many times. Its antigen is not known. With 0 bases clipped from V and 3 bases from J, the junction kept 2 bases outside the gene matches. The CDR3 contains 15 residues. CDR1 and CDR2 (germline): SGHTA, FQGNSA. The time point denotes: newly diagnosed GD, antithyroid drugs for less than 3 months. The TCR library used RNA extracted from PBMCs. These sequences were also reported in another study, on T cells in Graves' hyperthyroidism and ophthalmopathy. That work adds: In simple terms, a model built on 13 V-J features told ophthalmopathy apart from stable hyperthyroidism.

The J gene is TRBJ1-1, the V gene TRBV7-2; TRBD1 agrees at 9 bases. This specimen was peripheral blood mononuclear cells (PBMCs), taken at new diagnosis, from a patient treated with antithyroid drugs. This sequence originates from a young man with Graves disease. The CDR3 sequence: CASSLARTGDTEAFF. The CDR3 DNA is TGTGCCAGCAGCTTAGCGAGGACAGGGGACACTGAAGCTTTCTTT.